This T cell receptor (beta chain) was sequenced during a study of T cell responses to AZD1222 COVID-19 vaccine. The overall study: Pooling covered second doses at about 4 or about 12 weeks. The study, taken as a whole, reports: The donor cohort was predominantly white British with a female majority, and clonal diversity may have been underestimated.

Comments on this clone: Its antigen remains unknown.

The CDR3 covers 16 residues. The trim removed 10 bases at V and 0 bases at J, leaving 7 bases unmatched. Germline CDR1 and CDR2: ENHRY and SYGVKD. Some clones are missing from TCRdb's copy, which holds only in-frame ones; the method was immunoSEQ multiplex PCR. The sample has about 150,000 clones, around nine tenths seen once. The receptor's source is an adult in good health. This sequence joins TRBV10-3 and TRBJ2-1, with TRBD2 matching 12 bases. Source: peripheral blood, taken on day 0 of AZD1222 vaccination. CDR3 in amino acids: CASRGLAGNSYNEQFF. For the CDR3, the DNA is TGTGCCAGTCGTGGACTAGCGGGAAACTCCTACAATGAGCAGTTCTTC.